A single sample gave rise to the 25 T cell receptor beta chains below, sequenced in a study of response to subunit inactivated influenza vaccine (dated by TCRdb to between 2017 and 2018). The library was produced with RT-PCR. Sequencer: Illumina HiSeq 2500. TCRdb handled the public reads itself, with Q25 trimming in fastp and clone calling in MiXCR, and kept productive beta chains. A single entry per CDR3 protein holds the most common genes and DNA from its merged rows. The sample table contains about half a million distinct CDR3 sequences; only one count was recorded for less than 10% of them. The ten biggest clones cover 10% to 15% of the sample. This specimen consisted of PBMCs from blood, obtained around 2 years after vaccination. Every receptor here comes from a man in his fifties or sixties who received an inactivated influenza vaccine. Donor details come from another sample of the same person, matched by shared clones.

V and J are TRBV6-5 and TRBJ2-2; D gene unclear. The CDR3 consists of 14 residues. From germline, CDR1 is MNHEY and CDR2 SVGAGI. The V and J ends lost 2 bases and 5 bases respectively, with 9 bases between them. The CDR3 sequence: CASSYSGPTGELFF. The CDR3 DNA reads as TGTGCCAGCAGTTACAGTGGCCCAACCGGGGAGCTGTTTTTT.

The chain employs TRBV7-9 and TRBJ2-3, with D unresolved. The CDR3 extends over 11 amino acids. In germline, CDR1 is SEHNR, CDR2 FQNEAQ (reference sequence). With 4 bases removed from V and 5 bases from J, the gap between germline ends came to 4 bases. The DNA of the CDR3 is TGTGCCAGCAGCTCAAGAGATACGCAGTATTTT. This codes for CASSSRDTQYF.

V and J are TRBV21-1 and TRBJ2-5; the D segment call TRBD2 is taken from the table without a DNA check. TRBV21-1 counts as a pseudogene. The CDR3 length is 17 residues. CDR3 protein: CASSKVFQREGEETQYF. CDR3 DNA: TGTGCCAGCAGCAAAGTTTTCCAGCGGGAGGGGGAAGAGACCCAGTACTTC.

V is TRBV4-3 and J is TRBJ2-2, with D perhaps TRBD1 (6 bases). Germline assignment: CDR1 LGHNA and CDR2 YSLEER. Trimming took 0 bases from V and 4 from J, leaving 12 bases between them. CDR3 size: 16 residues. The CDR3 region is CASSQEANRVTGELFF. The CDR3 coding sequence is TGCGCCAGCAGCCAAGAGGCAAACAGGGTCACCGGGGAGCTGTTTTTT.

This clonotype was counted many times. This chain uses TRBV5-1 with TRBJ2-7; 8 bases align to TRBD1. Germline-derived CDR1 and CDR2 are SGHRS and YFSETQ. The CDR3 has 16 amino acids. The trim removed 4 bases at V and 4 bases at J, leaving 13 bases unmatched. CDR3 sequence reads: CASSPIMEQGVYEQYF. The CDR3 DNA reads TGCGCCAGCAGCCCCATAATGGAACAGGGGGTTTACGAGCAGTACTTC. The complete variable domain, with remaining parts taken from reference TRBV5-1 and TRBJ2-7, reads KAGVTQTPRYLIKTRGQQVTLSCSPISGHRSVSWYQQTPGQGLQFLFEYFSETQRNKGNFPGRFSGRQFSNSRSEMNVSTLELGDSALYLCASSPIMEQGVYEQYFGPGTRLTVT.

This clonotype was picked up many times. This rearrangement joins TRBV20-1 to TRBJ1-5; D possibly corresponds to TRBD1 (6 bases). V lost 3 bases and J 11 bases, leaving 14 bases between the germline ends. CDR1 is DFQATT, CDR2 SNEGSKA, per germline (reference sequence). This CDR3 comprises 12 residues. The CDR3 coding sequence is TGCAGTGCTAGTGGACAGCCTCCCGCCCAGCATTTT. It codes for CSASGQPPAQHF.

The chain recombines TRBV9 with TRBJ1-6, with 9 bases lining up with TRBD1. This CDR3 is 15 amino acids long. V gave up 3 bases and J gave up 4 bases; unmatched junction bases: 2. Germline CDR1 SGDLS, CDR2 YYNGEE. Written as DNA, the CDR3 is TGTGCCAGCAGCGAAGGGACAGGGTATAATTCACCCCTCCACTTT. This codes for CASSEGTGYNSPLHF.

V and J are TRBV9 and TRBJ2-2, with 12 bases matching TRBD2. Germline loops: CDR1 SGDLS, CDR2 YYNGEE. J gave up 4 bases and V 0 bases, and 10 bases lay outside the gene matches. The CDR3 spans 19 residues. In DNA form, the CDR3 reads TGTGCCAGCAGCGTAGCTACTCTAGCGGGAGGGCCTACCACCGGGGAGCTGTTTTTT. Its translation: CASSVATLAGGPTTGELFF. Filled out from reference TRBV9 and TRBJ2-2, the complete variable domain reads DSGVTQTPKHLITATGQRVTLRCSPRSGDLSVYWYQQSLDQGLQFLIQYYNGEERAKGNILERFSAQQFPDLHSELNLSSLELGDSALYFCASSVATLAGGPTTGELFFGEGSRLTVL.

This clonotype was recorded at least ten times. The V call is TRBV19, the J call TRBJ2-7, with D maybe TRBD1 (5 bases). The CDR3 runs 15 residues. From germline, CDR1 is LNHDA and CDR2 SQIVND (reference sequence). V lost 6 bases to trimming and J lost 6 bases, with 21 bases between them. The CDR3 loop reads CASSPSQGNYFEQYF. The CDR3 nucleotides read TGTGCCAGTAGCCCCTCCCAGGGCAACTATTTCGAGCAGTACTTC. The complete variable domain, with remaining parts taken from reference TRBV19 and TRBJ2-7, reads DGGITQSPKYLFRKEGQNVTLSCEQNLNHDAMYWYRQDPGQGLRLIYYSQIVNDFQKGDIAEGYSVSREKKESFPLTVTSAQKNPTAFYLCASSPSQGNYFEQYFGPGTRLTVT.

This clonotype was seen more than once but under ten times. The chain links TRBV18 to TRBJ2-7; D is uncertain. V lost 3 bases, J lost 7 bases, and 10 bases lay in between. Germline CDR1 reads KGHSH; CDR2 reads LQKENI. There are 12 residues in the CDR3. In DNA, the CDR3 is TGTGCCAGCTCACCGAACTGGATGGAGCAGTACTTC. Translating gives CASSPNWMEQYF.

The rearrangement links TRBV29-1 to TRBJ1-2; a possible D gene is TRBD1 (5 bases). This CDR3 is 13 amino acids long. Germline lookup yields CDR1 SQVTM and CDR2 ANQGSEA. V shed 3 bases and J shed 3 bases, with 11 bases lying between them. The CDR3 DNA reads TGCAGCGTTGACTGGCAGGGTGACTATGGCTACACCTTC. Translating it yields CSVDWQGDYGYTF.

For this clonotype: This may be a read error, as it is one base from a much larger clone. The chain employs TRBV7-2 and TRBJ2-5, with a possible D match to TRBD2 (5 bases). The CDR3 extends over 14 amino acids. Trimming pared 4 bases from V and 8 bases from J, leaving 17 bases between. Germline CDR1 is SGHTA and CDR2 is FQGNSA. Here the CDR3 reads CASSSLGNRDTQYF. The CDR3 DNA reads TGTGCCAGCAGCTCCCTCGGGAATCGCGACACCCAGTACTTC.

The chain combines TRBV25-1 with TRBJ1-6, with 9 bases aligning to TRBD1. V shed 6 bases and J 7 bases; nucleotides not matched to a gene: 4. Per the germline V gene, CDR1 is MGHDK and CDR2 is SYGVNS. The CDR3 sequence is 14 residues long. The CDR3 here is CASRQGARNSPLHF. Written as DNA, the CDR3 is TGTGCCAGCAGACAGGGGGCAAGGAATTCACCCCTCCACTTT.

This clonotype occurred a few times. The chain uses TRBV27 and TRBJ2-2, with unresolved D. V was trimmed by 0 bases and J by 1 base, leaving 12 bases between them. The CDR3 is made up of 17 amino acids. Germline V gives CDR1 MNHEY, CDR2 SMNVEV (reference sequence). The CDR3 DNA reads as TGTGCCAGCAGTTTATCCGATGGAACCATGAACACCGGGGAGCTGTTTTTT. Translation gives CASSLSDGTMNTGELFF.

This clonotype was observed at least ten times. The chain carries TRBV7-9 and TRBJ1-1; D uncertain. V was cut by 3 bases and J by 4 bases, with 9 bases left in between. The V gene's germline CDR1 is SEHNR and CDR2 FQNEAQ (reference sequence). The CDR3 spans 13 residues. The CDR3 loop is CASSFGAGTEAFF. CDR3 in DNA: TGTGCCAGCAGCTTTGGTGCAGGCACTGAAGCTTTCTTT.

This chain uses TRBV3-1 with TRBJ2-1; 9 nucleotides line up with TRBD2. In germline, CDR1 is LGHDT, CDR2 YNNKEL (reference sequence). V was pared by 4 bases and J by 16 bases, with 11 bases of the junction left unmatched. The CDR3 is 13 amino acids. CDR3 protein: CASSRLAGGPKFF. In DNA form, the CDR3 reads TGTGCCAGCAGCCGGTTGGCGGGAGGGCCTAAATTCTTC.

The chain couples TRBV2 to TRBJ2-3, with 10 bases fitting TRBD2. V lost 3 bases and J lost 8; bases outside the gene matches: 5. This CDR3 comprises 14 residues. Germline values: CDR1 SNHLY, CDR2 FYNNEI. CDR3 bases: TGTGCCAGCAGTGATAGGCTAGCGGGAGTTACGCAGTATTTT. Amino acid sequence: CASSDRLAGVTQYF.

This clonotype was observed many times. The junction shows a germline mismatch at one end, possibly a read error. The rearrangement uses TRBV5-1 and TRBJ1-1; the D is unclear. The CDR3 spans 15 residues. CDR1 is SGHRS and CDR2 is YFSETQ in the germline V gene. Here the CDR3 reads CASSLAAGVNTEAFF. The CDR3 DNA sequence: TGTGCCAGCAGCCTAGCGGCCGGGGTGAACACTGAAGCTTTCTTT. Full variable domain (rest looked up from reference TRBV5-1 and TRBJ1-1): KAGVTQTPRYLIKTRGQQVTLSCSPISGHRSVSWYQQTPGQGLQFLFEYFSETQRNKGNFPGRFSGRQFSNSRSEMNVSTLELGDSALYLCASSLAAGVNTEAFFGQGTRLTVV.

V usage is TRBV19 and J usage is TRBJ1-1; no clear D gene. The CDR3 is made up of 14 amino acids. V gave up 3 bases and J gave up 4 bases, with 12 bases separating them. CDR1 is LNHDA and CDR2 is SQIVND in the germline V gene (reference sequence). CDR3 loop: CASSMLGRSTEAFF. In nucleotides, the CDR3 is TGTGCCAGTAGTATGCTCGGGCGGAGCACTGAAGCTTTCTTT.

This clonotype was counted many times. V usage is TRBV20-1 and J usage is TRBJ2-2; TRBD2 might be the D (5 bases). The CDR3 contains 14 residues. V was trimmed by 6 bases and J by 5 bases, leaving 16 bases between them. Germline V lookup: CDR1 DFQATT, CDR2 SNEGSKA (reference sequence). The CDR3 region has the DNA TGCAGTGCCCCCCCGGACTTGGGTACCGGGGAGCTGTTTTTT. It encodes CSAPPDLGTGELFF.

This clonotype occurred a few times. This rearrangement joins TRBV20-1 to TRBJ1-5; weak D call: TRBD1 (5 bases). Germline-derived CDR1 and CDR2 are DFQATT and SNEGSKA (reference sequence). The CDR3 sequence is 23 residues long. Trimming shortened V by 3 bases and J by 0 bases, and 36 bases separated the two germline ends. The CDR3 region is CSARLTVRCIGASIGYSNQPQHF. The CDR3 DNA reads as TGCAGTGCTAGGCTGACCGTCCGGTGTATTGGGGCTTCCATCGGATATAGCAATCAGCCCCAGCATTTT.

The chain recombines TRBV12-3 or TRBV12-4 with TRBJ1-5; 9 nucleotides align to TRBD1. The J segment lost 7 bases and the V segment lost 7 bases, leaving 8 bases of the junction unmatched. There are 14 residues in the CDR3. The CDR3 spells CASTRTGEGQPQHF. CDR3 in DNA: TGTGCCAGCACCAGGACAGGGGAAGGACAGCCCCAGCATTTT.

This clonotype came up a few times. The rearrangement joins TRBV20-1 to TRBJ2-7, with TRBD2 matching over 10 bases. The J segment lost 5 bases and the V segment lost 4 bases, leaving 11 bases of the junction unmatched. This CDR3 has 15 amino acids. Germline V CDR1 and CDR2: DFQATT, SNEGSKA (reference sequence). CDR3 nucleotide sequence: TGCAGTGCTAAGGGATCTAGCGGGAGTGGCGACGAGCAGTACTTC. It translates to CSAKGSSGSGDEQYF.

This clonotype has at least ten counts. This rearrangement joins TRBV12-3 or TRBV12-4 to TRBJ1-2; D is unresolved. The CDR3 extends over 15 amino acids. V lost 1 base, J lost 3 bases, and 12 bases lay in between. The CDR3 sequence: CASSLVVPDHYGYTF. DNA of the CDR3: TGTGCCAGCAGTTTAGTAGTGCCGGACCACTATGGCTACACCTTC.

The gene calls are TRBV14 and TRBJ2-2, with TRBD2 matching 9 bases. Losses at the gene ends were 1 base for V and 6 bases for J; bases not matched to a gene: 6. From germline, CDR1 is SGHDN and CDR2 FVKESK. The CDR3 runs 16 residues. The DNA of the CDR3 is TGTGCCAGCAGCCAAGCGCAGCGGGGGGTAGCCGGGGAGCTGTTTTTT. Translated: CASSQAQRGVAGELFF.